This T cell receptor beta chain emerged from a study of T cell repertoires in cytomegalovirus infection. As for the study in general: Public signatures in TCR beta pointed to CMV infection and matching HLA type. Study-level findings and limits: HLA-C-restricted TCR beta clonotypes specific for CMV led the ex vivo response. There were carriers of CMV plus the relevant HLA, and cumulative public TCR beta family frequency identified them.

There are 16 residues in the CDR3. V lost 7 bases, J lost 7 bases, and 15 bases stayed unmatched. Germline lookup yields CDR1 LNHDA and CDR2 SQIVND (reference sequence). Each CDR3 protein is one row after TCRdb ran MiXCR on the reads. The data contain approximately 500,000 distinct CDR3 sequences, about 15% of them singletons. This clonotype was seen at least ten times. Its specificity is unknown. Material for sequencing was CD8+ T cells from PBMCs. The rearrangement links TRBV19 to TRBJ2-5; 10 nucleotides line up with TRBD1. This TCR was sampled from a human donor in good health (CMV status not recorded). Some clones in this sample may be carry-over from other donors' samples. The CDR3 DNA reads as TGTGCCAGTACCCCGGACAGGGGGGATACCCTGGGGACCCAGTACTTC. Its translation: CASTPDRGDTLGTQYF.